This is a list of T cell receptor beta chains from one sample in a study of glioma-infiltrating T cells. TCRdb independently ran MiXCR on the multiplex PCR reads; one entry per CDR3 protein. The sample contains more than 350,000 distinct CDR3 sequences, less than 50% of which appear only once. The sample comprised glioma tissue, nonneoplastic brain tissue, or PBMCs (not recorded which). Receptor source: a human donor with low-grade glioma or glioblastoma, undergoing nonglioma brain surgery, or in good health (not recorded which). Each CDR3 is given with its conserved first and last residue. The order of the fields is J gene, V gene, D gene, clone size, CDR3 DNA, CDR3 protein. The D gene is left open where the match is weak. Clone sizes are given selectively: once, few, many, or a class where the clone is expanded.

>TRBJ2-7|TRBV4-2|NA|NA
TGTGCCAGCAGCCTCGAGAACGCTAACGAGCAGTACTTC
CASSLENANEQYF
>TRBJ2-1|TRBV6-2/TRBV6-3|NA|NA
TGTGCCAGCAGTCCCTCGACAGGTATCAGAGATCTTACTGCCCGCGGTCGCCCACATGAGCAGTTCTTC
CASSPSTGIRDLTARGRPHEQFF
>TRBJ1-1|TRBV25-1|NA|NA
TGTGCCAGCAGTCTCAGGGACAAGGAAGAAGCTTTATTT
CASSLRDKEEALF
>TRBJ2-5|TRBV5-4|TRBD2|NA
TGTGCCAGCAGCTTTTCCCCGGGAGGTCACGAGACCCAGTACTTC
CASSFSPGGHETQYF
>TRBJ2-1|TRBV6-1|NA|NA
TGTGCCAGCACCCACAGGGGGCCTAGCGGGGACAGCTCCTACAATGAGCAGTTCTTC
CASTHRGPSGDSSYNEQFF
>TRBJ1-4|TRBV12-3/TRBV12-4|NA|NA
TGTGCCAGCAGTTTATGGGAAGGAACTAATGAAAAACTGTTTTTT
CASSLWEGTNEKLFF
>TRBJ2-3|TRBV4-1|NA|NA
TGCGCCAGCACTAAGCGCCGCGGGACGGGGGATACGCAGTATTTT
CASTKRRGTGDTQYF
>TRBJ1-1|TRBV20-1|TRBD1|many
TGCAGTGCCGTAGACAGGGTGTTCAACACTGAAGCTTTCTTT
CSAVDRVFNTEAFF
>TRBJ2-3|TRBV28|TRBD2|few
TGTGCCAGCAGTTGGACTAGCGGGAGCGGGACAGATACGCAGTATTTT
CASSWTSGSGTDTQYF
>TRBJ2-1|TRBV6-2/TRBV6-3|TRBD2|once
TGTGCCAGCAGCTTATGGGAGGGCCCCAATGAGCAGTTCTTC
CASSLWEGPNEQFF
>TRBJ2-6|TRBV7-9|NA|many
TGTGCCAGCAGCTTAAACTCTGGGGCCAACGTCCTGACTTTC
CASSLNSGANVLTF
>TRBJ2-3|TRBV5-1|NA|NA
TGCGCCAGCAGCTTGATCAAGCAGGCAGATACGCAGTATTTT
CASSLIKQADTQYF
>TRBJ2-3|TRBV4-1|NA|few
TGCGCCAGCAGCCACCGCGGAACTACCAGCACAGATACGCAGTATTTT
CASSHRGTTSTDTQYF
>TRBJ1-2|TRBV25-1|NA|NA
TGTGCCAGCAGTGGCGGCTATGGCTACACCTTC
CASSGGYGYTF
>TRBJ2-1|TRBV4-1|TRBD2|few
TGCGCCAGCAGGCCAACAGGACTAGCGGGATCGGGTGAGCAGTTCTTC
CASRPTGLAGSGEQFF
>TRBJ1-2|TRBV12-3/TRBV12-4|NA|NA
TGTGCCAGCAGTCCGCAGGGACTTGGCCGCGCTAACTATGGCTACACCTTC
CASSPQGLGRANYGYTF